This T cell receptor beta chain was sequenced in a study of T-cell memory formation after mild COVID-19. Germline loops: CDR1 DFQATT, CDR2 SNEGSKA (reference sequence). CDR3 length: 13 amino acids. The ends were cut back, 3 bases at V and 1 base at J, with 9 bases in the middle. TCRdb called the 5' RACE reads again in MiXCR, with one record for every CDR3 protein. The table records roughly 600,000 distinct CDR3 sequences, under 20% of them present only once. This clonotype was seen a few times. V is TRBV20-1 and J is TRBJ2-5; D is ambiguous. The source is an adult woman who had mild COVID-19 (a few samples of this study predate the infection). Cell type and time point are not known. Sequenced material: PBMCs or a T cell subset sorted from them (not recorded which). DNA of the CDR3: TGCAGTGCTAGCTTTCTGCTCCAAGAGACCCAGTACTTC. Translating gives CSASFLLQETQYF.